This is a list of T cell receptor beta chains from one sample in a study of cytomegalovirus exposure and HLA in healthy donors. Sequencing used immunoSEQ multiplex PCR; TCRdb keeps in-frame clones, though not all of them. Found here are about 260,000 clones, 80% to 95% of them singletons; the top ten hold around 3.1%. Sequencing was carried out using PBMCs. These receptors came from a woman aged 25 to 45 in good health and CMV-seronegative. Each CDR3 is given with its conserved first and last residue. Each record gives: V gene, CDR3 protein.

TRBV7-2 | CASSLQGATGETQYF
TRBV9 | CASSRRGFSSYNEQFF
TRBV7-8 | CASSLGLNSYEQYF
TRBV19 | CASSPRGTGELFF
TRBV18 | CASSPPRGGNTIYF
TRBV28 | CASIPSGGMGTQYF
TRBV4-2 | CASSPPGQGNTGELFF
TRBV4-3 | CASSQDRVLAEYEQYF
TRBV5-6 | CASSRLAGADDTQYF
TRBV18 | CASSPLDSYEQYF
TRBV19 | CASSGQGETDTQYF
TRBV9 | CASSVGVSGRYTGELFF
TRBV7-8 | CASSSRVGQGAGQPQHF
TRBV19 | CASSTTTGHEQFF
TRBV7-6 | CASSLDEFMGHNEQFF
TRBV7-9 | CASSSTGTGVNEQFF
TRBV27 | CASRNTGVSSYEQYF
TRBV7-6 | CASSSSTDTQYF
TRBV7-9 | CASSLDSRTSGHYEQYF
TRBV30 | CAWSVGGGNEQFF
TRBV5-1 | CASSLVLAGGGTGANVLTF
TRBV27 | CASSPFLKTGRNEAFF
TRBV9 | CASSEASGYEQYF
TRBV11-3 | CASSPEAAESPTQYF
TRBV28 | CASSSGLAGPTDTQYF
TRBV7-8 | CASSLDRFGYNEQFF
TRBV6-5 | CASSYSGLGNQPQHF
TRBV10-3 | CAISSQREGEQYF
TRBV13 | CASSWDRGYGYTF
TRBV7-3 | CASSLVGLGKDEQFF
TRBV29-1 | CSVVRVGTGELFF
TRBV29-1 | CSVTTGPPLSSEQYF
TRBV7-3 | CASSPGQGGEQFF
TRBV10-3 | CATGVSNQPQHF
TRBV9 | CASSVEANYGYTF
TRBV28 | CASSLARRLIRETQYF
TRBV4-3 | CASSQEARSRVAQSYEQYF
TRBV28 | CASSLGRSYEQYF
TRBV5-6 | CASSLSLSRAEAFF
TRBV6-6 | CASSYWSVRTGELFF
TRBV28 | CASSLKMEETQYF
TRBV21-1 | CASSNIRDRGDYEQYF
TRBV29-1 | CSAKTSGDYNEQFF
TRBV18 | CASSLDSIYSYEQYF
TRBV6-4 | CASSGGQETQYF
TRBV12-5 | CASGLVLDRSTGELFF
TRBV19 | CASRQDQGRGGELFF